The 15 T cell receptor beta chains below all came from one sample that was sequenced in a study of blood T cell repertoires in COVID-19 (dated by TCRdb to about 2020). Library prep was done by the immunoSEQ multiplex PCR assay. TCRdb mirrors the immuneACCESS table, restricted to in-frame sequences. Some clones are absent from its copies; in checked studies, under half trace to an unresolved V gene, and the reason for the others is unknown. Recorded for this sample are approximately 350,000 clones; 80% to 90% of them occurred a single time. The ten top clones hold approximately 3.1% of the sample. The specimen sequenced was peripheral blood. The receptor set was obtained from a man aged 30 to 45 with active or convalescent COVID-19.

This clone is a singleton in its sample. This chain links TRBV5-5 with TRBJ2-2, with TRBD2 matching over 7 bases. Germline V gene sequence: CDR1 SGHKS, CDR2 YYEKEE (reference sequence). The CDR3 contains 17 residues. The J segment lost 6 bases and the V segment lost 4 bases, leaving 15 bases of the junction unmatched. CDR3 bases: TGTGCCAGCAGCCCCTCGGGAGGCATTTCCGTCGCCGGGGAGCTGTTTTTT. Its protein is CASSPSGGISVAGELFF.

V gene TRBV5-1 combines with J gene TRBJ2-1, with no clear D. V shed 6 bases and J shed 3 bases, with 16 bases lying between them. This CDR3 is 15 amino acids long. CDR1 and CDR2 (germline): SGHRS, YFSETQ. CDR3 sequence reads: CASTVTRPGYNEQFF. For the CDR3, the DNA is TGCGCCAGCACCGTGACTCGGCCGGGCTACAATGAGCAGTTCTTC.

This clone came up a few times. The chain combines TRBV25-1 with TRBJ2-1; 12 bases line up with TRBD2. J gave up 13 bases and V 5 bases, and 6 bases lay outside the gene matches. The CDR3 has 13 amino acids. Germline loops: CDR1 MGHDK, CDR2 SYGVNS. The CDR3 loop reads CASSRALAGGQFF. In DNA, the CDR3 is TGTGCCAGCAGTCGAGCACTAGCGGGAGGCCAGTTCTTC.

The chain links TRBV24-1 to TRBJ1-5; D is perhaps TRBD1 (6 bases). Germline CDR1 KGHDR, CDR2 SFDVKD. This CDR3 region has 12 residues. The V end lost 4 bases, the J end lost 10 bases, and 10 bases lay between the germline ends. CDR3 DNA sequence: TGTGCCACCAGTGAAACAGGGTATCCCCAGCATTTT. Protein: CATSETGYPQHF.

CDR3 in DNA: TGTGCCAGCAGTGAAATTGGCCGAATAACCGGGGAGCTGTTTTTT. It encodes CASSEIGRITGELFF. The rearrangement joins TRBV2 to TRBJ2-2; D is unresolved. V was pared by 2 bases and J by 5 bases, with 12 bases between. CDR3 size: 15 residues. CDR1 and CDR2 from the germline V gene are SNHLY and FYNNEI.

V usage is TRBV7-3 and J usage is TRBJ2-1; D not certain. Looked up from germline, CDR1 is SGHTA and CDR2 is FQGTGA. The CDR3 contains 15 residues. The ends were cut back, 7 bases at V and 1 base at J, with 14 bases in the middle. CDR3 residues: CASTLTVGSYNEQFF. DNA of the CDR3: TGTGCCAGCACCCTCACAGTAGGTTCCTACAATGAGCAGTTCTTC.

The rearrangement links TRBV9 to TRBJ2-1; 7 bases map to TRBD2. Germline V lookup: CDR1 SGDLS, CDR2 YYNGEE. This CDR3 contains 15 residues. The V and J ends lost 1 base and 5 bases, in that order; junction bases with no gene match: 6. CDR3 coding DNA: TGTGCCAGCAGCGTATCAAGCGGGAACGACAATGAGCAGTTCTTC. Residues: CASSVSSGNDNEQFF.

The chain recombines TRBV5-1 with TRBJ2-5; the D gene is possibly TRBD2 (6 bases). The CDR3 covers 16 residues. Trimming took 0 bases from V and 5 from J, leaving 17 bases between them. The V gene's germline CDR1 is SGHRS and CDR2 YFSETQ. The CDR3 bases are TGCGCCAGCAGCTTGGGACCGGCGGGATGGGGGGAGACCCAGTACTTC. This translates into CASSLGPAGWGETQYF.

The chain has TRBV5-1 and TRBJ1-1; 11 bases agree with TRBD1. The J segment lost 6 bases and the V segment lost 4 bases, leaving 8 bases of the junction unmatched. CDR3 length: 15 residues. Germline V gene sequence: CDR1 SGHRS, CDR2 YFSETQ. For the CDR3, the DNA is TGCGCCAGCAGCACAACACCGGGACAGGGGGCTGAAGCTTTCTTT. It yields the protein CASSTTPGQGAEAFF.

The CDR3 loop reads CASSYSSPGNTEAFF. In DNA form, the CDR3 reads TGTGCCAGCAGTTACTCGAGTCCGGGGAACACTGAAGCTTTCTTT. J is TRBJ1-1 and V is TRBV6-6; D gene uncertain. V was trimmed by 0 bases and J by 1 base, leaving 9 bases between them. The germline gives CDR1 MNHNY, CDR2 SVGAGI (reference sequence). This CDR3 spans 15 amino acids.

The rearrangement links TRBV4-3 to TRBJ2-5, with D perhaps matching TRBD2 (7 bases). The V end lost 4 bases, the J end lost 4 bases, and 16 bases lay between the germline ends. Germline lookup yields CDR1 LGHNA and CDR2 YSLEER. The CDR3 sequence is 15 residues long. The CDR3 is CASSLKGGPGETQYF. CDR3 DNA: TGCGCCAGCAGCCTAAAGGGGGGGCCGGGAGAGACCCAGTACTTC.

The J gene is TRBJ1-4, the V gene TRBV28; possibly TRBD1 for D (5 bases). The germline CDR1 and CDR2 sequences are MDHEN and SYDVKM. Deletions cut 2 bases from V and 8 bases from J, with 15 bases between. The CDR3 is 15 residues long. The CDR3 DNA reads TGTGCCAGCAGTTTACCTTCAGGGAGCGGGGAAAAACTGTTTTTT. Protein: CASSLPSGSGEKLFF. Using reference TRBV28 and TRBJ1-4 for the parts outside the CDR3, the full variable domain is DVKVTQSSRYLVKRTGEKVFLECVQDMDHENMFWYRQDPGLGLRLIYFSYDVKMKEKGDIPEGYSVSREKKERFSLILESASTNQTSMYLCASSLPSGSGEKLFFGSGTQLSVL.

The V call is TRBV12-3 or TRBV12-4, the J call TRBJ1-1, with D unclear. The V end lost 6 bases, the J end lost 5 bases, and 10 bases lay between the germline ends. There are 12 residues in the CDR3. The CDR3, as DNA: TGTGCCAGCAGCAGGAGGGCAACTGAAGCTTTCTTT. This encodes CASSRRATEAFF.

The rearrangement uses TRBV28 and TRBJ1-4; perhaps TRBD1 as D (5 bases). The CDR3 covers 15 residues. Trimming removed 5 bases at V and 1 base at J, with 11 bases between. Germline V CDR1 and CDR2: MDHEN, SYDVKM. The CDR3 reads CASSPSGGTNEKLFF. In DNA, the CDR3 is TGTGCCAGCAGTCCATCGGGGGGAACTAATGAAAAACTGTTTTTT.

This chain uses TRBV6-4 with TRBJ2-2; 13 positions agree with TRBD2. Germline CDR1 is MRHNA and CDR2 is SNTAGT. Trimming removed 3 bases from V and 7 bases from J; junction bases left unmatched: 5. The CDR3 runs 16 residues. The CDR3 DNA reads TGTGCCAGCAGTGAAGGACTAGCGGGAGTAGACGGGGAGCTGTTTTTT. Residues: CASSEGLAGVDGELFF.